The clone carrying this T cell receptor beta chain was seen at least ten times. This record comes from a study of prognosis after radiotherapy for stage I lung cancer. In the study overall: Four to six patients had oligometastatic NSCLC after their primary tumor was surgically resected, and fourteen patients had newly diagnosed primary stage I lung tumors.

Genomic DNA was subjected to two-round multiplex PCR for amplification of TCR beta CDR3. First-round PCR employed TRBV- and TRBJ-specific primers for each gene. TCRdb independently ran MiXCR on the multiplex PCR reads; one entry per CDR3 protein. The repertoire consists of around 19,000 distinct CDR3 sequences, with 50% to 60% occurring once and the leading ten covering roughly 29%. V lost 2 bases to trimming and J lost 0 bases, with 11 bases between them. This CDR3 has 15 amino acids. CDR1 and CDR2 from the germline V gene are MNHEY and SVGAGI. The TCR comes from a donor at least 50 years old with non-small cell lung cancer. The source material was PBMCs, sampled before or after stereotactic body radiation therapy (not recorded which). The rearrangement joins TRBV6-5 to TRBJ2-7; perhaps TRBD1 as D (5 bases). CDR3 sequence reads: CASSYIQGNSYEQYF. CDR3 coding DNA: TGTGCCAGCAGTTACATCCAGGGTAACTCCTACGAGCAGTACTTC.